The clone carrying this T cell receptor beta chain was detected many times. The sample belongs to a study of regulatory T cells in long-lasting Graves disease. For TCR beta, libraries came from iRepertoire HTBI primers and Arm-PCR of CDR3 regions. One entry per CDR3 protein, called by TCRdb with MiXCR from the multiplex PCR reads. The sample gives more than 400,000 distinct CDR3 sequences, 16% of which show up once; roughly 10% is in the top ten. The V end lost 5 bases, the J end lost 10 bases, and 12 bases lay between the germline ends. This CDR3 is built from 12 residues. Stated time point: newly diagnosed GD, antithyroid drugs for less than 3 months. Isolated PBMC RNA provided the starting material for the TCR library. The data also belong to a second study, concerning T cells in Graves' hyperthyroidism and ophthalmopathy.

Sequencing was performed on peripheral blood mononuclear cells (PBMCs), taken at new diagnosis, from a patient treated with antithyroid drugs. This sequence joins TRBV12-3 or TRBV12-4 and TRBJ2-1, with TRBD2 as a possible D gene (5 bases). The receptor was isolated from a woman aged 25 to 45 with Graves disease. The CDR3 nucleotides are TGTGCCAGCAGTCCATATAGCGCAGAGCAGTTCTTC. Translation: CASSPYSAEQFF.